This entry lists 9 T cell receptor beta chains sequenced from one sample in a study of graft-versus-host responses after intestinal transplantation (dated by TCRdb to the early 2020s). Which antigens these TCRs recognize remains unknown. The method behind the library was the immunoSEQ multiplex PCR assay. TCRdb obtained this table from immuneACCESS and retained in-frame rearrangements with V and J assigned. These tables miss some clones; where compared with another copy, unresolved V genes account for less than half of the shortfall, and the remainder is unexplained. Present in this sample are roughly 93,000 clones, 80% to 95% of which were seen just once. The top ten hold roughly 0.36% of the sample. The label giving this sample's time point can be read as: cells obtained before transplantation from donor or recipient. Source: unstimulated CD8+ T cells sorted from spleen or lymph node cells, taken before transplant. Receptors originate from a human donor who was the organ donor for an intestinal transplant.

This chain joins TRBV4-3 and TRBJ2-3, with 8 bases aligning to TRBD1. The CDR3 length is 16 residues. J lost 4 bases, V lost 1 base, and 7 bases had no gene match. The germline V gene has CDR1 LGHNA and CDR2 YSLEER. The CDR3 spells CASSQGTGIGADTQYF. For the CDR3, the DNA is TGCGCCAGCAGCCAAGGGACAGGGATTGGGGCAGATACGCAGTATTTT.

In DNA, the CDR3 is TGTGCCAGCAGTTCACAGAGATTCTCAACTAATGAAAAACTGTTTTTT. Translating gives CASSSQRFSTNEKLFF. J is TRBJ1-4 and V is TRBV28; D is ambiguous. The CDR3 totals 16 residues. The germline gives CDR1 MDHEN, CDR2 SYDVKM. V lost 4 bases and J 0 bases, leaving 12 bases between the germline ends.

The table lists this clone with a few counts. V usage is TRBV13 and J usage is TRBJ1-2; D is uncertain. CDR1 is PRHDT, CDR2 FYEKMQ, per germline (reference sequence). CDR3 length: 11 amino acids. Trimming removed 5 bases at V and 2 bases at J, with 3 bases between. In DNA form, the CDR3 reads TGTGCCAGCAGCCTAAACTATGGCTACACCTTC. Protein sequence: CASSLNYGYTF. Together with reference TRBV13 and TRBJ1-2, the CDR3 gives the full variable domain: AAGVIQSPRHLIKEKRETATLKCYPIPRHDTVYWYQQGPGQDPQFLISFYEKMQSDKGSIPDRFSAQQFSDYHSELNMSSLELGDSALYFCASSLNYGYTFGSGTRLTVV.

The chain employs TRBV9 and TRBJ2-3, with 14 bases fitting TRBD2. J was trimmed by 4 bases and V by 3 bases; bases with no gene match: 10. The CDR3 contains 18 residues. Germline V gene data show CDR1 as SGDLS and CDR2 as YYNGEE. The CDR3 here is CASSERLAGGLGPDTQYF. For the CDR3, the DNA is TGTGCCAGCAGCGAAAGACTAGCGGGGGGGTTGGGTCCAGATACGCAGTATTTT.

The chain carries TRBV28 and TRBJ1-3; D is unclear. The length of the CDR3 is 18 residues. Trimming shortened V by 5 bases and J by 0 bases, and 20 bases separated the two germline ends. The V gene's germline CDR1 is MDHEN and CDR2 SYDVKM. DNA of the CDR3: TGTGCCAGCAGTCCCCTTCCCAGGACTATTTCCTCTGGAAACACCATATATTTT. Its translation is CASSPLPRTISSGNTIYF.

The V gene is TRBV9, the J gene TRBJ2-1, with TRBD2 matching over 9 bases. The V segment lost 0 bases and the J segment 2 bases; nucleotides outside the gene matches: 3. This CDR3 comprises 16 residues. CDR1 is SGDLS, CDR2 YYNGEE, per germline. The CDR3 sequence: CASSVGASGAYNEQFF. The CDR3 DNA reads as TGTGCCAGCAGCGTAGGGGCTAGCGGGGCCTACAATGAGCAGTTCTTC.

The gene calls are TRBV6-4 and TRBJ2-7, with a tentative D call TRBD2 (6 bases). Trimming stripped 10 bases from V and 0 bases from J, with 13 bases between. The CDR3 has 13 amino acids. The germline CDR1 and CDR2 sequences are MRHNA and SNTAGT. CDR3 sequence: CATNGGISYEQYF. The DNA for the CDR3 is TGTGCCACCAATGGGGGGATCTCCTACGAGCAGTACTTC.

This clone was detected once. This chain uses TRBV7-9 with TRBJ2-6; 9 positions agree with TRBD1. Germline V gives CDR1 SEHNR, CDR2 FQNEAQ (reference sequence). The junction had 7 bases not matched to a gene; V was cut back by 1 base and J by 0 bases. There are 19 residues in the CDR3. The CDR3 coding sequence is TGTGCCAGCAGCTTAGTTGGTGGGACAGGGAACTCTGGGGCCAACGTCCTGACTTTC. Amino acid sequence: CASSLVGGTGNSGANVLTF.

V gene TRBV7-2 combines with J gene TRBJ2-1; 8 bases are shared with TRBD2. With 0 bases clipped from V and 4 bases from J, the junction kept 14 bases outside the gene matches. Per the germline V gene, CDR1 is SGHTA and CDR2 is FQGNSA. CDR3 length equals 19 residues. As DNA, the CDR3 is TGTGCCAGCAGCTTAGCCTCAGCGCTAGCGGGCATGGGGTACAATGAGCAGTTCTTC. It codes for CASSLASALAGMGYNEQFF.